Listed below are T cell receptor beta chains from one sample, sequenced in a study of OX40 agonist ivuxolimab in advanced cancers. Sequencing was performed with immunoSEQ multiplex PCR; in TCRdb, only in-frame clones are kept and a portion is missing. Altogether around 32,000 clones are present, approximately 90% being singletons, with the ten largest covering more than 25%. The sequences come from CD4+ or CD8+ T cells sorted from blood, collected in a trial of the OX40 agonist ivuxolimab. The receptors shown here come from an adult with an advanced solid tumor such as melanoma, head and neck, liver or kidney cancer. CDR3s include the opening cysteine and the closing phenylalanine or tryptophan. Each record gives: clone size, CDR3 length, D gene, V gene, J gene, CDR3 protein, CDR3 DNA. D genes are given only for firm matches. Part of the rows lack a size; the others show once, few, many or a class for expanded clones.

size: NA
length: 12
D: NA
V: TRBV4-1
J: TRBJ2-4
CDR3: CASSQDSREPFF
DNA: TGCGCCAGCAGCCAAGATTCCCGGGAGCCCTTTTTC

size: NA
length: 14
D: NA
V: TRBV6-5
J: TRBJ1-2
CDR3: CASSHGPGAYGYTF
DNA: TGTGCCAGCAGCCACGGGCCAGGCGCCTATGGCTACACCTTC

size: once
length: 16
D: TRBD1
V: TRBV15
J: TRBJ2-1
CDR3: CATSRGRQGSHNEQFF
DNA: TGTGCCACCAGCAGAGGAAGACAGGGGAGCCACAATGAGCAGTTCTTC

size: NA
length: 14
D: NA
V: TRBV6-6
J: TRBJ2-7
CDR3: CASSPLVGPYEQYF
DNA: TGTGCCAGCAGTCCCCTAGTAGGGCCGTACGAGCAGTACTTC

size: NA
length: 14
D: NA
V: TRBV9
J: TRBJ2-3
CDR3: CASSLGISTDTQYF
DNA: TGTGCCAGCAGCCTCGGTATTAGCACAGATACGCAGTATTTT

size: once
length: 16
D: TRBD1
V: TRBV19
J: TRBJ2-7
CDR3: CASSITGGTGFYEQYF
DNA: TGTGCCAGTAGTATTACAGGGGGGACAGGGTTCTACGAGCAGTACTTC

size: NA
length: 15
D: NA
V: TRBV30
J: TRBJ1-5
CDR3: CAWSFNRDSNQPQHF
DNA: TGTGCCTGGAGTTTTAACAGAGATAGCAATCAGCCCCAGCATTTT

size: once
length: 17
D: TRBD2
V: TRBV29-1
J: TRBJ2-7
CDR3: CSVGSAPPGLGDYEQYF
DNA: TGCAGCGTTGGTTCGGCACCCCCGGGACTAGGGGACTACGAGCAGTACTTC

size: NA
length: 13
D: NA
V: TRBV30
J: TRBJ1-4
CDR3: CAWSPGGVEKLFF
DNA: TGTGCCTGGAGCCCCGGGGGCGTTGAAAAACTGTTTTTT

size: NA
length: 18
D: TRBD1
V: TRBV5-1
J: TRBJ2-2
CDR3: CASGGRLTGGRNTGELFF
DNA: TGCGCCAGCGGAGGGAGGCTTACAGGGGGCCGAAACACCGGGGAGCTGTTTTTT

size: few
length: 17
D: TRBD2
V: TRBV7-8
J: TRBJ2-2
CDR3: CASSLDHGGARTGELFF
DNA: TGTGCCAGCAGCTTAGACCACGGGGGGGCCCGCACCGGGGAGCTGTTTTTT

size: NA
length: 15
D: NA
V: TRBV15
J: TRBJ2-3
CDR3: CATSKIGGFGDTQYF
DNA: TGTGCCACCAGCAAGATCGGGGGTTTTGGAGATACGCAGTATTTT

size: once
length: 12
D: NA
V: TRBV5-1
J: TRBJ2-7
CDR3: CASSLDRYEQYF
DNA: TGCGCCAGCAGCCTCGACCGCTACGAGCAGTACTTC

size: NA
length: 15
D: NA
V: TRBV21-1
J: TRBJ1-3
CDR3: CASTVQGVSGNTIYF
DNA: TGTGCCAGCACAGTCCAGGGGGTCTCTGGAAACACCATATATTTT

size: NA
length: 14
D: TRBD2
V: TRBV19
J: TRBJ2-5
CDR3: CASSVGGGLETQYF
DNA: TGTGCCAGTAGTGTTGGCGGGGGGTTGGAGACCCAGTACTTC

size: NA
length: 15
D: TRBD1
V: TRBV5-8
J: TRBJ1-2
CDR3: CASSFNRGWNYGYTF
DNA: TGTGCCAGCAGCTTTAACAGGGGCTGGAACTATGGCTACACCTTC

size: NA
length: 15
D: NA
V: TRBV5-4
J: TRBJ2-7
CDR3: CASSSGLGLSYEQYF
DNA: TGTGCCAGCAGCTCAGGACTGGGCCTCTCCTACGAGCAGTACTTC

size: NA
length: 14
D: NA
V: TRBV7-9
J: TRBJ2-3
CDR3: CASSFQGSTDTQYF
DNA: TGTGCCAGCAGCTTTCAGGGGTCCACAGATACGCAGTATTTT

size: NA
length: 14
D: TRBD2
V: TRBV11-2
J: TRBJ2-5
CDR3: CASSWEGVGETQYF
DNA: TGTGCCAGCAGCTGGGAGGGAGTCGGGGAGACCCAGTACTTC

size: NA
length: 16
D: NA
V: TRBV7-9
J: TRBJ1-1
CDR3: CASSLAYSKGSPEAFF
DNA: TGTGCCAGCAGCTTAGCGTACAGTAAGGGGAGTCCTGAAGCTTTCTTT

size: NA
length: 15
D: TRBD2
V: TRBV25-1
J: TRBJ2-7
CDR3: CASSEFIGGGDEQYF
DNA: TGTGCCAGCAGTGAATTTATCGGGGGGGGAGACGAGCAGTACTTC

size: NA
length: 15
D: NA
V: TRBV6-5
J: TRBJ2-7
CDR3: CASSFLNTGKYEQYF
DNA: TGTGCCAGCAGCTTCCTGAACACAGGGAAGTACGAGCAGTACTTC

size: NA
length: 15
D: TRBD1
V: TRBV6-1
J: TRBJ2-1
CDR3: CASKDRTGAYNEQFF
DNA: TGTGCCAGCAAAGACAGGACAGGGGCCTACAATGAGCAGTTCTTC

size: NA
length: 13
D: NA
V: TRBV14
J: TRBJ1-2
CDR3: CASSQEGDYGYTF
DNA: TGTGCCAGCAGCCAAGAAGGGGACTATGGCTACACCTTC

size: NA
length: 13
D: NA
V: TRBV6-6
J: TRBJ2-7
CDR3: CASRDGPSYEGYF
DNA: TGTGCCTCACGGGACGGACCCTCCTACGAAGGGTACTTC

size: NA
length: 16
D: NA
V: TRBV7-9
J: TRBJ1-4
CDR3: CASSHPGLATNEKLFF
DNA: TGTGCCAGCAGCCACCCGGGTCTTGCAACTAATGAAAAACTGTTTTTT

size: few
length: 15
D: TRBD1
V: TRBV28
J: TRBJ2-1
CDR3: CASSFGTGVNNEQFF
DNA: TGTGCCAGCAGTTTCGGGACAGGGGTGAACAATGAGCAGTTCTTC

size: NA
length: 15
D: NA
V: TRBV9
J: TRBJ1-5
CDR3: CASSATGTLHQPQHF
DNA: TGTGCCAGCAGCGCCACCGGGACCCTGCATCAGCCCCAGCATTTT

size: NA
length: 14
D: NA
V: TRBV5-1
J: TRBJ1-1
CDR3: CASSLAGSYTEAFF
DNA: TGCGCCAGCAGTTTGGCAGGGTCGTACACTGAAGCTTTCTTT

size: NA
length: 16
D: NA
V: TRBV9
J: TRBJ1-2
CDR3: CASSVAVFAGAYGYTF
DNA: TGTGCCAGCAGCGTAGCGGTCTTTGCAGGGGCCTATGGCTACACCTTC

size: NA
length: 18
D: TRBD1
V: TRBV7-9
J: TRBJ1-3
CDR3: CASSIDVLGDRVGNTIYF
DNA: TGTGCCAGCAGCATAGACGTCTTGGGGGACAGAGTGGGAAACACCATATATTTT

size: NA
length: 15
D: NA
V: TRBV2
J: TRBJ2-1
CDR3: CASSLTQTSPYEQFF
DNA: TGTGCCAGCAGCCTAACCCAGACTAGTCCCTATGAGCAGTTCTTC

size: NA
length: 14
D: NA
V: TRBV2
J: TRBJ2-2
CDR3: CASSEVTAIGELFF
DNA: TGTGCCAGCAGTGAAGTGACAGCAATCGGGGAGCTGTTTTTT

size: NA
length: 13
D: NA
V: TRBV13
J: TRBJ2-7
CDR3: CASSLTIRYEQYF
DNA: TGTGCCAGCAGCTTAACGATACGGTACGAGCAGTACTTC

size: NA
length: 15
D: NA
V: TRBV13
J: TRBJ1-4
CDR3: CASSLIRGSTEKLFF
DNA: TGTGCCAGCAGCTTGATTAGGGGTAGCACAGAAAAACTGTTTTTT

size: NA
length: 14
D: NA
V: TRBV27
J: TRBJ2-1
CDR3: CASIRAWGLGEQFF
DNA: TGTGCCAGCATCCGAGCTTGGGGTTTGGGTGAGCAGTTCTTC

size: once
length: 14
D: TRBD1
V: TRBV11-2
J: TRBJ2-7
CDR3: CASSPGQGAYEQYF
DNA: TGTGCCAGCAGCCCGGGACAGGGGGCCTACGAGCAGTACTTC

size: NA
length: 14
D: NA
V: TRBV7-6
J: TRBJ1-6
CDR3: CASSETGRNSPLHF
DNA: TGTGCCAGCAGCGAAACAGGGCGAAATTCACCCCTCCACTTT

size: NA
length: 15
D: NA
V: TRBV25-1
J: TRBJ2-5
CDR3: CASSEWLGGRETQYF
DNA: TGTGCCAGCAGTGAATGGTTAGGGGGGCGAGAGACCCAGTACTTC

size: NA
length: 16
D: NA
V: TRBV5-1
J: TRBJ2-7
CDR3: CASSLAVGALSYEQYF
DNA: TGCGCCAGCAGCTTGGCTGTGGGAGCCCTTTCCTACGAGCAGTACTTC

size: NA
length: 15
D: TRBD2
V: TRBV18
J: TRBJ2-2
CDR3: CASSRTSGGAGELFF
DNA: TGTGCCAGCTCAAGGACTAGCGGGGGAGCCGGGGAGCTGTTTTTT

size: few
length: 11
D: NA
V: TRBV7-9
J: TRBJ1-2
CDR3: CASGLGYGYTF
DNA: TGTGCCAGCGGTCTCGGCTATGGCTACACCTTC

size: NA
length: 15
D: NA
V: TRBV18
J: TRBJ2-3
CDR3: CASSPSGPSTDTQYF
DNA: TGTGCCAGCTCACCCTCCGGACCTAGCACAGATACGCAGTATTTT

size: NA
length: 15
D: NA
V: TRBV13
J: TRBJ2-1
CDR3: CASSWPTETYNEQFF
DNA: TGTGCCAGCAGCTGGCCGACGGAGACCTACAATGAGCAGTTCTTC

size: medium-sized
length: 14
D: TRBD1
V: TRBV7-9
J: TRBJ1-5
CDR3: CASSSGQGWQPQHF
DNA: TGTGCCAGCAGCTCGGGACAGGGGTGGCAGCCCCAGCATTTT

size: NA
length: 13
D: NA
V: TRBV25-1
J: TRBJ2-3
CDR3: CASGRQNTDTQYF
DNA: TGTGCCAGCGGACGACAGAACACAGATACGCAGTATTTT

size: NA
length: 15
D: TRBD1
V: TRBV7-9
J: TRBJ1-1
CDR3: CASSPSGTGIAEAFF
DNA: TGTGCCAGCAGCCCTTCCGGGACAGGGATCGCTGAAGCTTTCTTT

size: NA
length: 16
D: TRBD2
V: TRBV7-8
J: TRBJ2-3
CDR3: CASSPIAGGVTDTQYF
DNA: TGTGCCAGCAGCCCGATAGCGGGGGGGGTAACAGATACGCAGTATTTT

size: NA
length: 14
D: NA
V: TRBV7-6
J: TRBJ2-5
CDR3: CASSPLFRQETQYF
DNA: TGTGCCAGCAGCCCATTGTTCCGGCAAGAGACCCAGTACTTC

size: NA
length: 13
D: NA
V: TRBV27
J: TRBJ1-2
CDR3: CASSPTQTYGYTF
DNA: TGTGCCAGCAGCCCCACACAAACCTATGGCTACACCTTC

size: NA
length: 13
D: NA
V: TRBV7-9
J: TRBJ2-2
CDR3: CASSRTNTGELFF
DNA: TGTGCCAGCAGCAGGACTAACACCGGGGAGCTGTTTTTT

size: NA
length: 17
D: NA
V: TRBV30
J: TRBJ1-6
CDR3: CAWAYGAWTLDGTPLHF
DNA: TGTGCCTGGGCCTATGGGGCTTGGACATTGGATGGGACACCCCTCCACTTT

size: NA
length: 14
D: TRBD1
V: TRBV27
J: TRBJ1-5
CDR3: CASSPGTVNQPQHF
DNA: TGTGCCAGCAGCCCCGGGACAGTCAATCAGCCCCAGCATTTT

size: few
length: 11
D: NA
V: TRBV7-9
J: TRBJ1-2
CDR3: CASSRDYGYTF
DNA: TGTGCCAGCAGCCGGGACTATGGCTACACCTTC

size: NA
length: 15
D: NA
V: TRBV9
J: TRBJ2-7
CDR3: CASSVDPGHSYEQYF
DNA: TGTGCCAGCAGCGTAGATCCGGGACACTCCTACGAGCAGTACTTC